Below are 8 T cell receptor beta chains sequenced from a single sample in a study of blood T cells in healthy people across ages. A second PCR of about 7 to 12 cycles used a sample-barcoded 5' primer and a J-beta primer mix. One entry per CDR3 protein results from TCRdb running MiXCR on the 5' RACE reads. The sample has 700,000 or so distinct CDR3 sequences; about 20% are singletons. The material sequenced was blood. Every receptor here comes from a man between 65 and 79 years old in good health.

This CDR3 reads CSVAVTGRAEAFF. DNA for the CDR3: TGCAGCGTTGCCGTGACAGGGAGGGCTGAAGCTTTCTTT. This sequence joins TRBV29-1 and TRBJ1-1, with 7 bases lining up with TRBD1. Germline lookup yields CDR1 SQVTM and CDR2 ANQGSEA. CDR3 length: 13 amino acids. The junction had 8 bases not matched to a gene; V was cut back by 4 bases and J by 6 bases.

The gene calls are TRBV20-1 and TRBJ2-4; TRBD2 matches 8 bases. Germline loops: CDR1 DFQATT, CDR2 SNEGSKA (reference sequence). The CDR3 extends over 15 amino acids. The V segment lost 4 bases and the J segment 8 bases; nucleotides outside the gene matches: 13. CDR3 coding DNA: TGCAGTGCTATATCGGGAGGGGCCGCACGGGACATTCAGTACTTC. It codes for CSAISGGAARDIQYF.

This clonotype came up a few times. The rearrangement links TRBV14 to TRBJ2-5; TRBD2 matches 9 bases. CDR1 is SGHDN, CDR2 FVKESK, per germline. The J segment lost 7 bases and the V segment lost 2 bases, leaving 8 bases of the junction unmatched. The CDR3 contains 15 residues. CDR3 sequence reads: CASSQQLGLAMTQYF. CDR3 nucleotides: TGTGCCAGCAGCCAACAGTTGGGACTAGCAATGACCCAGTACTTC.

The chain has TRBV20-1 and TRBJ1-5; the D is unclear. The CDR3 is 13 residues long. The germline V gene encodes CDR1 DFQATT and CDR2 SNEGSKA (reference sequence). V gave up 0 bases and J gave up 7 bases, with 10 bases separating them. This CDR3 is CSAREGRWQPQHF. The CDR3 nucleotides are TGCAGTGCTAGAGAGGGAAGGTGGCAGCCCCAGCATTTT.

The rearrangement joins TRBV24-1 to TRBJ2-1; 9 nucleotides align to TRBD2. The CDR3 consists of 18 residues. Trimming removed 5 bases from V and 0 bases from J; junction bases left unmatched: 10. CDR1 KGHDR and CDR2 SFDVKD come from the germline V gene. CDR3 coding DNA: TGTGCCACCAGTGGGGGTCTTGTTAGCGGGAGCTCCTACAATGAGCAGTTCTTC. Translation: CATSGGLVSGSSYNEQFF.

The J gene is TRBJ1-1, the V gene TRBV29-1; tentatively, D is TRBD1 (5 bases). V dropped 6 bases and J dropped 6 bases, with 8 bases sitting between them. Germline CDR1 SQVTM, CDR2 ANQGSEA. The CDR3 runs 10 residues. Here the CDR3 reads CSVRDAEAFF. The DNA of the CDR3 is TGCAGCGTAAGGGACGCTGAAGCTTTCTTT.

The V and J genes are TRBV12-3 or TRBV12-4 and TRBJ1-2; TRBD1 matches at 9 bases. The CDR3 totals 11 residues. CDR3 nucleotide sequence: TGTGCGGCCCGGACAGGGGAAGGCTACACCTTC. Its protein product is CAARTGEGYTF.

The table lists this clonotype with a few counts. This chain uses TRBV6-2 or TRBV6-3 with TRBJ1-2, with unresolved D. Germline V gene sequence: CDR1 MNHEY, CDR2 SVGEGT. V was cut by 4 bases and J by 8 bases, with 11 bases left in between. This CDR3 comprises 12 residues. As DNA, the CDR3 is TGTGCCAGCAGTTCACAACAAATCGGCTACACCTTC. Its protein product is CASSSQQIGYTF.